This TCR beta chain was found in a study of T-cell memory formation after mild COVID-19. About the research overall: In these data, TCR clusters were largely donor specific. Broader study findings: Balance between CD4 and CD8 was seen in clones contracting day 15 to 85, and a CD4+ lean was seen in later expanders. Among CD4+ contracting clones, most were CM and EM, and CD8+ ones EMRA.

Remarks on this clonotype: The antigen remains undetermined.

The V end was cut by 6 bases, the J end by 9 bases, with 9 bases between. This CDR3 comprises 12 residues. Germline V gene lookup returns CDR1 MNHEY and CDR2 SVGAGI. A 5'RACE reaction primed in the constant segment made cDNA libraries of TCR alpha and TCR beta, and these carried sample barcodes and UMIs. TCRdb passed the 5' RACE reads through MiXCR, listing each CDR3 protein once. The sample holds about 400,000 distinct CDR3 sequences, about 15% seen once. The sequenced material came from PBMCs or a T cell subset sorted from them (not recorded which). The clonotype was recovered from a young man who had mild COVID-19 (a few samples of this study predate the infection). Cell type and time point are not known. V and J are TRBV6-5 and TRBJ1-6; D unclear. The CDR3 is CASSPDGSPLHF. The CDR3 DNA reads TGTGCCAGCAGCCCCGACGGTTCACCCCTCCACTTT.